This T cell receptor beta chain came from a study of OX40 agonist ivuxolimab in advanced cancers. Study-wide context: A male proportion of about 86% was recorded, with mean age around 60 years and range about 23 to 80.

This CDR3 comprises 13 residues. CDR1 SGHVS and CDR2 FNYEAQ come from the germline V gene. V was pared by 2 bases and J by 5 bases, with 7 bases between. Sequencing used immunoSEQ multiplex PCR; TCRdb keeps in-frame clones, though not all of them. Of over 90,000 clones in the sample, 85% to 90% were seen once. This receptor was identified in an adult with an advanced solid tumor such as melanoma, head and neck, liver or kidney cancer. This chain connects TRBV7-6 to TRBJ1-5; TRBD1 is a possible D gene (5 bases). The starting material was CD4+ or CD8+ T cells sorted from blood, obtained in a trial of the OX40 agonist ivuxolimab. Written as DNA, the CDR3 is TGTGCCAGCAGCTTATCCAGGGATCAGCCCCAGCATTTT. Its translation is CASSLSRDQPQHF.